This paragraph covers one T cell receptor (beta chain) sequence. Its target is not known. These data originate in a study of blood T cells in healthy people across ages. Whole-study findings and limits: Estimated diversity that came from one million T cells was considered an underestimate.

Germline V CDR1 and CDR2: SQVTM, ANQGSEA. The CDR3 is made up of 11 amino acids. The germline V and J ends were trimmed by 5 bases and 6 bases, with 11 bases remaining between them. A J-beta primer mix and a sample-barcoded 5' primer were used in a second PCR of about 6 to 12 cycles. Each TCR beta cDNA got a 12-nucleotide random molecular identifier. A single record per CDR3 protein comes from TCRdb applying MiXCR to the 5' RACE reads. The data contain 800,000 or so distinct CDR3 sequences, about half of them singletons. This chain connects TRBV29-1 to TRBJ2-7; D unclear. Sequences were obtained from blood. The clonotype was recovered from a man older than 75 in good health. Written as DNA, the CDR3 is TGCAGCGTTTCAGGTCTTTCCGAGCAGTACTTC. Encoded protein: CSVSGLSEQYF.